These T cell receptor beta chains were read from a single sample in a study of T cell repertoires in cytomegalovirus infection. TCRdb called the reads again in MiXCR, with one record for every CDR3 protein. The table includes 400,000 to 550,000 distinct CDR3 sequences, approximately 10% detected once. The sequenced sample was PBMCs. These receptors were taken from a human donor in good health (CMV status not recorded). Some clones in this sample may be carry-over from other donors' samples. Both conserved end residues are part of each CDR3. Each record gives: J gene, D gene, clone size, V gene, CDR3 protein, CDR3 DNA. D genes are given only for firm matches. Clone size is stated in some rows and not others, as once, few, many or a class when expanded.

J gene: TRBJ2-7
D gene: NA
clone size: once
V gene: TRBV3-1
CDR3 protein: CASSRVQGPYEQYF
CDR3 DNA: TGTGCCAGCAGCCGAGTACAGGGTCCGTACGAGCAGTACTTC

J gene: TRBJ1-1
D gene: NA
clone size: few
V gene: TRBV3-1
CDR3 protein: CASSQDREFLNTEAFF
CDR3 DNA: TGTGCCAGCAGCCAAGATCGGGAGTTTTTGAACACTGAAGCTTTCTTT

J gene: TRBJ2-7
D gene: NA
clone size: many
V gene: TRBV7-3
CDR3 protein: CASSVNVGNEQYF
CDR3 DNA: TGTGCCAGCAGCGTCAACGTCGGAAACGAGCAGTACTTC

J gene: TRBJ1-5
D gene: TRBD1
clone size: few
V gene: TRBV12-3/TRBV12-4
CDR3 protein: CASSLAGGLRQPQHF
CDR3 DNA: TGTGCCAGCAGTTTAGCAGGGGGCTTAAGACAGCCCCAGCATTTT

J gene: TRBJ2-7
D gene: NA
clone size: many
V gene: TRBV6-1
CDR3 protein: CASSRIRGVYEQYF
CDR3 DNA: TGTGCCAGCAGTCGGATCAGGGGGGTCTACGAGCAGTACTTC

J gene: TRBJ2-7
D gene: NA
clone size: few
V gene: TRBV5-1
CDR3 protein: CASSGDGGHYEQYF
CDR3 DNA: TGCGCCAGCAGCGGGGATGGGGGTCACTACGAGCAGTACTTC

J gene: TRBJ2-7
D gene: TRBD2
clone size: many
V gene: TRBV11-1
CDR3 protein: CASSLGAGIITYEQYF
CDR3 DNA: TGTGCCAGCAGCTTGGGAGCGGGGATTATAACCTACGAGCAGTACTTC

J gene: TRBJ2-5
D gene: NA
clone size: many
V gene: TRBV7-2
CDR3 protein: CASSLGGRETQYF
CDR3 DNA: TGTGCCAGCAGCTTAGGGGGAAGGGAGACCCAGTACTTC

J gene: TRBJ2-3
D gene: NA
clone size: NA
V gene: TRBV5-6
CDR3 protein: CASSLVEISDTQYF
CDR3 DNA: TGTGCCAGCAGCTTGGTAGAGATTTCAGATACGCAGTATTTT

J gene: TRBJ2-1
D gene: NA
clone size: many
V gene: TRBV20-1
CDR3 protein: CSARAKERANEQFF
CDR3 DNA: TGCAGTGCTAGAGCTAAGGAGCGGGCCAATGAGCAGTTCTTC

J gene: TRBJ2-5
D gene: NA
clone size: NA
V gene: TRBV7-9
CDR3 protein: CASSAQAGGETQYF
CDR3 DNA: TGTGCCAGCAGCGCCCAAGCGGGCGGAGAGACCCAGTACTTC

J gene: TRBJ2-1
D gene: NA
clone size: NA
V gene: TRBV19
CDR3 protein: CASSGAWSSYNEQFF
CDR3 DNA: TGTGCCAGTAGTGGGGCGTGGAGCTCCTACAATGAGCAGTTCTTC

J gene: TRBJ2-7
D gene: NA
clone size: many
V gene: TRBV7-2
CDR3 protein: CASSDRSTREQYF
CDR3 DNA: TGTGCCAGCAGCGACAGGTCCACTAGGGAGCAGTACTTC

J gene: TRBJ2-1
D gene: NA
clone size: NA
V gene: TRBV4-1
CDR3 protein: CASSPSGPGSGTYNEQFF
CDR3 DNA: TGCGCCAGCAGCCCAAGCGGGCCGGGTAGCGGAACTTACAATGAGCAGTTCTTC

J gene: TRBJ1-1
D gene: NA
clone size: NA
V gene: TRBV28
CDR3 protein: CASSLGPRGAFF
CDR3 DNA: TGTGCCAGCAGTTTAGGGCCCCGGGGAGCTTTCTTT

J gene: TRBJ2-2
D gene: TRBD2
clone size: NA
V gene: TRBV24-1
CDR3 protein: CATSRGTSGTGGELFF
CDR3 DNA: TGTGCCACCAGTCGCGGGACTAGCGGGACCGGCGGGGAGCTGTTTTTT

J gene: TRBJ1-2
D gene: NA
clone size: NA
V gene: TRBV3-1
CDR3 protein: CASSQDFGNGYTF
CDR3 DNA: NA

J gene: TRBJ1-1
D gene: TRBD1
clone size: few
V gene: TRBV29-1
CDR3 protein: CSGQPTGATEAFF
CDR3 DNA: TGCAGCGGGCAACCTACAGGGGCCACTGAAGCTTTCTTT

J gene: TRBJ2-1
D gene: TRBD1
clone size: many
V gene: TRBV27
CDR3 protein: CASRDRDSNEQFF
CDR3 DNA: TGTGCCAGCCGGGACAGGGACTCAAATGAGCAGTTCTTC

J gene: TRBJ2-7
D gene: NA
clone size: many
V gene: TRBV3-1
CDR3 protein: CASSQDASYGEQYF
CDR3 DNA: TGTGCCAGCAGCCAAGATGCTAGCTACGGCGAGCAGTACTTC

J gene: TRBJ2-3
D gene: NA
clone size: many
V gene: TRBV6-1
CDR3 protein: CASSEGGHTDTQYF
CDR3 DNA: TGTGCCAGCAGTGAAGGTGGGCACACAGATACGCAGTATTTT

J gene: TRBJ1-2
D gene: NA
clone size: NA
V gene: TRBV6-1
CDR3 protein: CASSEWRGSFNYGYTF
CDR3 DNA: TGTGCCAGCAGTGAATGGCGGGGCTCCTTTAACTATGGCTACACCTTC

J gene: TRBJ2-5
D gene: TRBD2
clone size: many
V gene: TRBV19
CDR3 protein: CASSIGLAGSETQYF
CDR3 DNA: TGTGCCAGTAGTATCGGGCTAGCGGGGAGTGAGACCCAGTACTTC

J gene: TRBJ2-1
D gene: NA
clone size: many
V gene: TRBV11-2
CDR3 protein: CASSLDPANEQFF
CDR3 DNA: TGTGCCAGCAGCTTAGATCCAGCCAATGAGCAGTTCTTC

J gene: TRBJ2-7
D gene: TRBD1
clone size: many
V gene: TRBV11-3
CDR3 protein: CASSSTGGPYEQYF
CDR3 DNA: TGTGCCAGCAGCTCGACAGGGGGCCCTTACGAGCAGTACTTC

J gene: TRBJ2-2
D gene: TRBD2
clone size: many
V gene: TRBV12-3/TRBV12-4
CDR3 protein: CASTRGLAGTGELFF
CDR3 DNA: TGTGCCAGCACCCGGGGTCTAGCGGGGACCGGGGAGCTGTTTTTT

J gene: TRBJ2-5
D gene: TRBD1
clone size: few
V gene: TRBV18
CDR3 protein: CASSLQGDSLSMTETQYF
CDR3 DNA: TGTGCCAGCTCCCTTCAAGGGGACAGCCTTTCAATGACGGAGACCCAGTACTTC

J gene: TRBJ1-5
D gene: NA
clone size: many
V gene: TRBV11-1
CDR3 protein: CASSSSGPWDQPQHF
CDR3 DNA: TGTGCCAGCAGCTCCTCCGGGCCCTGGGATCAGCCCCAGCATTTT

J gene: TRBJ2-7
D gene: NA
clone size: many
V gene: TRBV6-1
CDR3 protein: CASSPALRVAVNEQYF
CDR3 DNA: TGTGCCAGCAGTCCTGCCCTCAGGGTAGCGGTGAACGAGCAGTACTTC

J gene: TRBJ1-1
D gene: NA
clone size: many
V gene: TRBV11-2
CDR3 protein: CASGTQTGTEAFF
CDR3 DNA: TGTGCCAGCGGCACTCAGACGGGCACTGAAGCTTTCTTT

J gene: TRBJ2-5
D gene: NA
clone size: many
V gene: TRBV24-1
CDR3 protein: CATSQQETQYF
CDR3 DNA: TGTGCCACCAGTCAGCAAGAGACCCAGTACTTC

J gene: TRBJ2-3
D gene: NA
clone size: NA
V gene: TRBV6-2/TRBV6-3
CDR3 protein: CASSYGPGTSTDTQYF
CDR3 DNA: TGTGCCAGCAGTTACGGTCCCGGGACTAGCACAGATACGCAGTATTTT

J gene: TRBJ2-3
D gene: NA
clone size: many
V gene: TRBV7-2
CDR3 protein: CASSSPYSSTDTQYF
CDR3 DNA: TGTGCCAGCAGCTCCCCATACTCTAGCACAGATACGCAGTATTTT

J gene: TRBJ2-2
D gene: NA
clone size: NA
V gene: TRBV6-4
CDR3 protein: CASTRGGGTGELFF
CDR3 DNA: TGTGCCTCCACCAGGGGAGGCGGGACCGGGGAGCTGTTTTTT

J gene: TRBJ2-2
D gene: NA
clone size: many
V gene: TRBV19
CDR3 protein: CASSIGQGRTGELFF
CDR3 DNA: TGTGCCAGTAGTATAGGTCAGGGTCGCACCGGGGAGCTGTTTTTT

J gene: TRBJ2-1
D gene: TRBD2
clone size: few
V gene: TRBV20-1
CDR3 protein: CSARDPLAGYNEQFF
CDR3 DNA: TGCAGTGCTAGAGATCCTCTAGCGGGGTACAATGAGCAGTTCTTC

J gene: TRBJ2-2
D gene: TRBD2
clone size: few
V gene: TRBV30
CDR3 protein: CAWSPRGLAGANTGELFF
CDR3 DNA: TGTGCCTGGAGCCCTAGGGGACTAGCGGGAGCGAACACCGGGGAGCTGTTTTTT

J gene: TRBJ2-1
D gene: TRBD2
clone size: few
V gene: TRBV20-1
CDR3 protein: CSAESSGGRWGEQFF
CDR3 DNA: TGCAGTGCTGAATCTAGCGGGGGGCGGTGGGGTGAGCAGTTCTTC

J gene: TRBJ1-1
D gene: TRBD1
clone size: many
V gene: TRBV6-5
CDR3 protein: CASRTGEAEAFF
CDR3 DNA: TGTGCCAGCAGGACAGGGGAGGCTGAAGCTTTCTTT

J gene: TRBJ2-5
D gene: TRBD2
clone size: many
V gene: TRBV27
CDR3 protein: CATSRLAGVRETQYF
CDR3 DNA: TGTGCCACATCCAGACTAGCGGGAGTTAGAGAGACCCAGTACTTC

J gene: TRBJ1-2
D gene: NA
clone size: many
V gene: TRBV7-2
CDR3 protein: CASSLVGLVGYTF
CDR3 DNA: TGTGCCAGCAGCTTGGTTGGGCTGGTTGGCTACACCTTC

J gene: TRBJ1-4
D gene: NA
clone size: many
V gene: TRBV7-2
CDR3 protein: CASSREWSNEKLFF
CDR3 DNA: TGTGCCAGCAGCCGTGAATGGTCTAATGAAAAACTGTTTTTT

J gene: TRBJ2-7
D gene: TRBD1
clone size: many
V gene: TRBV20-1
CDR3 protein: CSAPIRDRLSYEQYF
CDR3 DNA: TGCAGTGCTCCAATCCGGGACAGGCTCTCCTACGAGCAGTACTTC

J gene: TRBJ1-4
D gene: NA
clone size: NA
V gene: TRBV2
CDR3 protein: CASTTQLGQKLFF
CDR3 DNA: TGTGCCAGCACAACCCAATTAGGGCAAAAACTGTTTTTT

J gene: TRBJ2-2
D gene: TRBD1
clone size: NA
V gene: TRBV27
CDR3 protein: CASTTLGQGNTGELFF
CDR3 DNA: TGTGCCAGCACAACCCTCGGACAGGGGAACACCGGGGAGCTGTTTTTT

J gene: TRBJ2-7
D gene: TRBD1
clone size: many
V gene: TRBV7-2
CDR3 protein: CASSLVFRTGSPYEQYF
CDR3 DNA: TGTGCCAGCAGCTTAGTATTCCGGACAGGGAGTCCCTACGAGCAGTACTTC

J gene: TRBJ1-4
D gene: NA
clone size: many
V gene: TRBV6-1
CDR3 protein: CASRLLREKLFF
CDR3 DNA: TGTGCCAGTCGACTCCTACGAGAAAAACTGTTTTTT

J gene: TRBJ2-3
D gene: TRBD1
clone size: NA
V gene: TRBV20-1
CDR3 protein: CSARKGGTGTRTQYF
CDR3 DNA: TGCAGTGCTAGAAAAGGCGGGACAGGGACCCGAACGCAGTATTTT

J gene: TRBJ2-1
D gene: NA
clone size: once
V gene: TRBV12-5
CDR3 protein: CASGPRPGNEQFF
CDR3 DNA: TGTGCTAGTGGCCCACGTCCGGGGAATGAGCAGTTCTTC

J gene: TRBJ2-7
D gene: NA
clone size: NA
V gene: TRBV2
CDR3 protein: CASSVQGLLNEQYF
CDR3 DNA: TGTGCCAGCAGTGTTCAGGGACTTTTGAACGAGCAGTACTTC

J gene: TRBJ2-2
D gene: NA
clone size: many
V gene: TRBV5-1
CDR3 protein: CASSLLQGNTGELFF
CDR3 DNA: TGCGCCAGCAGCTTGTTACAGGGAAACACCGGGGAGCTGTTTTTT

J gene: TRBJ2-7
D gene: TRBD1
clone size: few
V gene: TRBV3-1
CDR3 protein: CASSGDPGQIAF
CDR3 DNA: TGTGCCAGCAGCGGTGACCCGGGACAGATTGCCTTC

J gene: TRBJ1-3
D gene: NA
clone size: many
V gene: TRBV29-1
CDR3 protein: CSVEVGTSGNTIYF
CDR3 DNA: TGCAGCGTTGAGGTGGGAACCTCTGGAAACACCATATATTTT

J gene: TRBJ1-6
D gene: TRBD1
clone size: NA
V gene: TRBV27
CDR3 protein: CASSSGTVPRSPLHF
CDR3 DNA: TGTGCCAGCAGTTCCGGGACAGTACCCCGATCACCCCTCCACTTT